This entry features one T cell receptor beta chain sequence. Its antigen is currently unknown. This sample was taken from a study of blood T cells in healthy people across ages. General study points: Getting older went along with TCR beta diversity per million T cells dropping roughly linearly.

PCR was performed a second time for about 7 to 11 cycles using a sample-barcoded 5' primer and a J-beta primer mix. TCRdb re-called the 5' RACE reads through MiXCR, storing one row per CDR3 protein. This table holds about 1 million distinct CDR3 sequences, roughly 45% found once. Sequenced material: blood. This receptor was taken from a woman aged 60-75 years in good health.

The CDR3 DNA sequence: TGTGCCAGCAGCCCCAAGAGTGGAGAGACCCAGTACTTC. This gives the protein CASSPKSGETQYF. The chain joins TRBV7-3 to TRBJ2-5, with unresolved D. V was clipped by 5 bases and J by 4 bases, with 11 bases between them. This CDR3 has 13 residues. The V gene's germline CDR1 is SGHTA and CDR2 FQGTGA.